Presented here are 14 T cell receptor beta chains from one specimen sequenced in a study of post-analysis software for immune sequencing data. Study-level results: TRBV5-6, TRBV5-1 and TRBV20-1 were among 4 or 5 TRBV segments more frequent in patients than controls.

Unique molecular identifiers had been added to the TCR beta cDNA libraries. MiXCR was run by TCRdb on the PCR reads, yielding one entry per CDR3 protein. Here the sample spans around 400,000 distinct CDR3 sequences, 39% being singletons. These receptors' antigens are unknown. Sequenced material: blood. The receptors here all came from a girl under 10 years old with multiple sclerosis.

A remark on this clonotype: Mismatch with germline at one junction end may stem from a read error. The chain combines TRBV13 with TRBJ2-6, with a possible D match to TRBD1 (5 bases). The CDR3 spans 14 residues. Germline V lookup: CDR1 PRHDT, CDR2 FYEKMQ (reference sequence). CDR3 sequence (DNA): TGTGCCAGCAGCCAGAATTCTGGGGCCAACGTCCGGACTTTC. Protein sequence: CASSQNSGANVRTF.

This clonotype was seen once. The V call is TRBV20-1, the J call TRBJ2-2, with 12 bases that match TRBD2. V gave up 1 base and J gave up 2 bases; unmatched junction bases: 5. Germline lookup yields CDR1 DFQATT and CDR2 SNEGSKA (reference sequence). CDR3 length equals 17 residues. This CDR3 reads CSARVLAGGPNTGELFF. CDR3 nucleotides: TGCAGTGCTAGAGTTCTAGCGGGAGGGCCAAACACCGGGGAGCTGTTTTTT.

This clonotype has just a few counts. The chain links TRBV12-3 or TRBV12-4 to TRBJ2-7, with a possible D match to TRBD1 (6 bases). The ends were cut back, 4 bases at V and 0 bases at J, with 10 bases in the middle. The CDR3 is 14 residues long. The CDR3 protein is CASSSRQDSYEQYF. In DNA, the CDR3 is TGTGCCAGCAGTTCCCGACAGGACTCCTACGAGCAGTACTTC.

This clonotype has more than one count but fewer than ten. The rearrangement joins TRBV7-6 to TRBJ1-5, with a weak D call TRBD1 (5 bases). The CDR3 is 14 residues long. CDR1 and CDR2 (germline): SGHVS, FNYEAQ. Trimming took off 5 bases at V and 3 bases at J, with 11 bases between the two ends. The CDR3 nucleotides are TGTGCCAGCAGCCGAGGGACGCTCAATCAGCCCCAGCATTTT. Translation: CASSRGTLNQPQHF.

This rearrangement joins TRBV2 to TRBJ2-1; 9 bases align to TRBD2. The ends lost 6 bases at V and 1 base at J; junction bases unmatched: 13. Germline V gene sequence: CDR1 SNHLY, CDR2 FYNNEI. This CDR3 spans 18 amino acids. Here the CDR3 reads CASRHRGASGVSYNEQFF. For the CDR3, the DNA is TGTGCCAGCAGACACCGCGGGGCTAGCGGGGTATCCTACAATGAGCAGTTCTTC.

With respect to this clonotype: At one boundary the junction diverges from the germline segment, which might be a read error. The chain links TRBV5-1 to TRBJ2-7, with D possibly TRBD1 on 6 matching bases. The CDR3 is 14 residues long. The germline V gene encodes CDR1 SGHRS and CDR2 YFSETQ. The CDR3 is CTSSAGTPTYEQYF. CDR3 nucleotides: TGCACCAGCAGCGCCGGGACACCTACCTACGAGCAGTACTTC.

The table lists this clonotype with a few counts. This chain connects TRBV29-1 to TRBJ1-1; D gene unclear. CDR1 and CDR2 (germline): SQVTM, ANQGSEA. Trimming left V 1 base short and J 4 bases short, with 7 bases between. The CDR3 is 12 amino acids. This chain's CDR3 is CSVEARRTEAFF. The CDR3 DNA reads as TGCAGCGTTGAAGCCAGGCGCACTGAAGCTTTCTTT.

This clonotype was counted a few times. This chain connects TRBV27 to TRBJ2-1; 11 positions agree with TRBD2. Germline V gene sequence: CDR1 MNHEY, CDR2 SMNVEV (reference sequence). The CDR3 covers 15 residues. V was pared by 5 bases and J by 6 bases, with 6 bases of the junction left unmatched. CDR3 sequence reads: CASSLRLAGINEQFF. The DNA of the CDR3 is TGTGCCAGCAGTCTAAGACTAGCGGGAATCAATGAGCAGTTCTTC.

A few counts support this clonotype. The chain couples TRBV6-5 to TRBJ2-5, with 11 bases aligning to TRBD1. Judging by the DNA end, TRBJ2-7 fits better; the J call may be wrong. Per the germline V gene, CDR1 is MNHEY and CDR2 is SVGAGI. The CDR3 sequence is 15 residues long. CDR3 residues: CASSYWGQGDHEQYF. Written as DNA, the CDR3 is TGTGCCAGCAGTTACTGGGGACAGGGGGACCACGAGCAGTACTTC.

Only a few counts were recorded for this clonotype. This chain connects TRBV9 to TRBJ2-1, with 7 bases identical to TRBD2. V shed 0 bases and J 5 bases; nucleotides not matched to a gene: 8. CDR1 is SGDLS and CDR2 is YYNGEE in the germline V gene. This CDR3 is built from 16 residues. CDR3 nucleotides: TGTGCCAGCAGCGTAGAGTCGCGGGAGCTAGACAATGAGCAGTTCTTC. Its protein is CASSVESRELDNEQFF.

About this clonotype: Being one base from a much bigger clone, this may be a read error. This chain connects TRBV3-1 to TRBJ2-5; D gene uncertain. Looked up from germline, CDR1 is LGHDT and CDR2 is YNNKEL (reference sequence). The CDR3 consists of 11 residues. The V and J ends lost 6 bases and 5 bases respectively, with 7 bases between them. CDR3 bases: TGTGCCAGCAGGGTCTGGGAGACCCAGTACTTC. Translation gives CASRVWETQYF.

This chain links TRBV15 with TRBJ2-3; no clear D gene. CDR1 is LNHNV, CDR2 YYDKDF, per germline (reference sequence). The CDR3 totals 17 residues. The germline V and J ends were trimmed by 2 bases and 1 base, with 16 bases remaining between them. CDR3: CATSRTFSGVRTDTQYF. The CDR3 region has the DNA TGTGCCACCAGCAGAACGTTCAGTGGGGTCCGCACAGATACGCAGTATTTT.

A single count supports this clonotype. Possible read error: a much larger clone is one base away. This chain connects TRBV11-2 to TRBJ2-3; D gene ambiguous. The CDR3 is made up of 14 amino acids. Germline CDR1 and CDR2: SGHAT and FQNNGV. The CDR3: CACSFGRTTDTQYF. Here the CDR3 DNA reads TGTGCCTGCAGCTTCGGCAGGACCACAGATACGCAGTATTTT. Full variable domain (remainder filled in from reference TRBV11-2 and TRBJ2-3): EAGVAQSPRYKIIEKRQSVAFWCNPISGHATLYWYQQILGQGPKLLIQFQNNGVVDDSQLPKDRFSAERLKGVDSTLKIQPAKLEDSAVYLCACSFGRTTDTQYFGPGTRLTVL.

This clonotype showed up many times. V usage is TRBV4-3 and J usage is TRBJ1-4; the D gene is possibly TRBD1 (5 bases). Germline CDR1 LGHNA, CDR2 YSLEER. This CDR3 is 15 amino acids long. The V end lost 5 bases, the J end lost 5 bases, and 15 bases lay between the germline ends. The CDR3, as DNA: TGCGCCAGCAGCTTTACCCAGGGTTCGAATGAAAAACTGTTTTTT. It is translated as CASSFTQGSNEKLFF.